This TCR beta chain was found in a study of identical twins. This clonotype was observed a few times. Via MiXCR, TCRdb re-called the 5' RACE reads, giving one row per CDR3 protein. The table includes hundreds of thousands of distinct CDR3 sequences, 15% to 20% detected once. Separately, the same data were catalogued under a study of T cells expressing NK-cell markers. Per that study: In a handful of donors, dominant clonotypes made up about 28.3-65% of CD3+CD56-NKG2C+ cells.

Input material: PBMCs. The sequence was collected from a woman in her late teens or twenties in good health.

The CDR3 loop reads CASSLRGTSSYEQYF. The CDR3 DNA reads as TGTGCCAGCAGTTTACGGGGGACGTCCTCCTACGAGCAGTACTTC. The chain carries TRBV12-3 or TRBV12-4 and TRBJ2-7; D is possibly TRBD2 (6 bases). The CDR3 loop spans 15 amino acids. V was cut by 2 bases and J by 0 bases, with 11 bases left in between.